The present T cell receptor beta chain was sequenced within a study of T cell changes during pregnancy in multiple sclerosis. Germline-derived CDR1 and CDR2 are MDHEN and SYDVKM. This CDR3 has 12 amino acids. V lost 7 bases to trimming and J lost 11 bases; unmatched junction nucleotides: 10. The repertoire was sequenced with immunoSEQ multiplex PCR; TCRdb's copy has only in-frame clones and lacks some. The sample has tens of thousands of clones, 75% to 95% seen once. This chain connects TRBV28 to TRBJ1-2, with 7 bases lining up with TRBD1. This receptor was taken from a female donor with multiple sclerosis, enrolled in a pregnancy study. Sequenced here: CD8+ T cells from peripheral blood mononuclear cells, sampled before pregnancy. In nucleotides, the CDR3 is TGTGCCAGCACCCATGAGAGGGGGCAATACACCTTC. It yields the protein CASTHERGQYTF.